Below, 17 T cell receptor beta chains from the same sample are listed, as sequenced in a study of cytomegalovirus exposure and HLA in healthy donors (dated by TCRdb to about 2017). The library was prepared using the immunoSEQ multiplex PCR assay. For the multiplex PCR, a mixture combining 60 forward primers for TCR Vbeta segments and 13 reverse primers for TCR Jbeta segments was used. TCRdb limited this immuneACCESS table to in-frame rearrangements with V and J called. A share of clones is missing; checked studies link under half to unresolved V genes, and the rest is unexplained. This sample lists around 130,000 clones; roughly 82% were detected once. Clones ranked in the top ten supply 2.5% to 3.5% of the sample. Specimen: PBMCs. The receptors were sampled from a young woman in good health and CMV-seropositive.

V usage is TRBV10-3 and J usage is TRBJ2-7; D is perhaps TRBD2 (6 bases). Trimming removed 0 bases at V and 6 bases at J, with 39 bases between. The CDR3 has 23 amino acids. Per germline, CDR1 ENHRY and CDR2 SYGVKD. The CDR3 bases are TGTGCCATCAGTGAGTCTGAGGTATTTTCGCACGGGACTTACCGAAATATCCTAGGCGAGCAGTACTTC. It encodes CAISESEVFSHGTYRNILGEQYF.

This sequence joins TRBV6-5 and TRBJ2-3; 9 bases are shared with TRBD1. Germline V gives CDR1 MNHEY, CDR2 SVGAGI. The CDR3 covers 15 residues. The trim removed 0 bases at V and 2 bases at J, leaving 0 bases unmatched. CDR3 in DNA: TGTGCCAGCAGTTACTCACAGGGGGCCACAGATACGCAGTATTTT. It encodes CASSYSQGATDTQYF.

The chain has TRBV18 and TRBJ1-5; TRBD1 matches 9 bases. Trimming cost V 6 bases and J 4 bases; bases outside gene matches: 13. There are 17 residues in the CDR3. CDR1 and CDR2 (germline): KGHSH, LQKENI. Here the CDR3 reads CASSMTGTGISNQPQHF. The CDR3 coding sequence is TGTGCCAGCTCGATGACCGGGACAGGGATATCGAATCAGCCCCAGCATTTT.

The chain uses TRBV4-2 and TRBJ2-5; TRBD2 matches 10 bases. The germline gives CDR1 LGHNA, CDR2 YNFKEQ. Germline trimming cut 4 bases from V and 9 bases from J; bases unmatched to any gene: 8. The CDR3 is 14 amino acids. CDR3: CASSLGLATQPQYF. CDR3 bases: TGTGCCAGCAGCCTGGGACTAGCGACTCAGCCCCAGTACTTC.

J is TRBJ2-6 and V is TRBV29-1; maybe TRBD2 (5 bases). V shed 4 bases and J shed 2 bases, with 18 bases lying between them. CDR3 length: 17 residues. Germline CDR1 reads SQVTM; CDR2 reads ANQGSEA. The CDR3 here is CSVVYVLGVAGANVLTF. The DNA of the CDR3 is TGCAGCGTTGTATATGTCTTGGGAGTCGCTGGGGCCAACGTCCTGACTTTC.

The chain employs TRBV9 and TRBJ2-1; D is possibly TRBD2 (6 bases). The V gene's germline CDR1 is SGDLS and CDR2 YYNGEE. Trimming stripped 4 bases from V and 4 bases from J, with 15 bases between. CDR3 length: 15 amino acids. The DNA for the CDR3 is TGTGCCAGCAGCCTCGAGGGACTCCTATACAATGAGCAGTTCTTC. Translated, it gives CASSLEGLLYNEQFF. Full variable domain (remainder filled in from reference TRBV9 and TRBJ2-1): DSGVTQTPKHLITATGQRVTLRCSPRSGDLSVYWYQQSLDQGLQFLIQYYNGEERAKGNILERFSAQQFPDLHSELNLSSLELGDSALYFCASSLEGLLYNEQFFGPGTRLTVL.

V gene TRBV10-1 combines with J gene TRBJ2-3; 8 positions match TRBD2. This CDR3 spans 16 amino acids. The V segment lost 3 bases and the J segment 4 bases; nucleotides outside the gene matches: 9. CDR1 and CDR2 from the germline V gene are WNHNN and SYGVQD (reference sequence). The CDR3 DNA reads as TGCGCCAGCAGTGACTCACTAGCGGCCCCGTCAGATACGCAGTATTTT. Translated: CASSDSLAAPSDTQYF.

The gene calls are TRBV4-2 and TRBJ1-3, with D unresolved. There are 12 residues in the CDR3. Germline CDR1 and CDR2: LGHNA and YNFKEQ. The V and J ends lost 0 bases and 8 bases respectively, with 5 bases between them. The CDR3 spells CASSQDQYTIYF. The CDR3 DNA follows: TGTGCCAGCAGCCAAGATCAGTACACCATATATTTT.

This rearrangement joins TRBV10-3 to TRBJ2-2, with no clear D. The V and J ends lost 3 bases and 0 bases respectively, with 5 bases between them. CDR3 size: 14 residues. Germline CDR1 and CDR2: ENHRY and SYGVKD. The CDR3 DNA sequence: TGTGCCATCAGTGATGTCACGAACACCGGGGAGCTGTTTTTT. Encoded protein: CAISDVTNTGELFF.

V usage is TRBV10-2 and J usage is TRBJ2-1, with 7 bases identical to TRBD2. Germline assignment: CDR1 WSHSY and CDR2 SAAADI. V shed 6 bases, J shed 9 bases, and the junction held 2 bases outside the gene matches. The CDR3 has 11 amino acids. The CDR3 reads CASRGGVEQFF. The CDR3 nucleotides are TGCGCCAGCAGGGGGGGGGTTGAGCAGTTCTTC.

The sample holds one count of this clone. The chain uses TRBV4-1 and TRBJ2-3; maybe TRBD2 (7 bases). Trimming shortened V by 0 bases and J by 5 bases, and 18 bases separated the two germline ends. CDR1 is MGHRA, CDR2 YSYEKL, per germline. The CDR3 length is 17 residues. CDR3 coding DNA: TGCGCCAGCAGCCAAGATAGTCGCGGGGGCCCGGGAGATACGCAGTATTTT. Translation gives CASSQDSRGGPGDTQYF.

CDR3 residues: CASTSGVAAEVEQYF. The CDR3 coding sequence is TGTGCCAGCACTAGCGGGGTGGCCGCCGAGGTAGAGCAGTACTTC. J is TRBJ2-5 and V is TRBV5-4; 9 nucleotides match TRBD2. CDR3 length: 15 amino acids. V gave up 6 bases and J gave up 11 bases; unmatched junction bases: 17. Germline loops: CDR1 SGHNT, CDR2 YYREEE (reference sequence). Filled out from reference TRBV5-4 and TRBJ2-5, the complete variable domain reads ETGVTQSPTHLIKTRGQQVTLRCSSQSGHNTVSWYQQALGQGPQFIFQYYREEENGRGNFPPRFSGLQFPNYSSELNVNALELDDSALYLCASTSGVAAEVEQYFGPGTRLLVL.

The rearrangement uses TRBV7-2 and TRBJ1-5; tentative D call: TRBD1 (5 bases). Per the germline V gene, CDR1 is SGHTA and CDR2 is FQGNSA. The CDR3 is made up of 13 amino acids. Trimming took off 6 bases at V and 6 bases at J, with 12 bases between the two ends. The CDR3 DNA reads as TGTGCCAGCAGTCTTGGGGGGGGTCAGCCCCAGCATTTT. It yields the protein CASSLGGGQPQHF.

The rearrangement uses TRBV4-1 and TRBJ2-1; D might be TRBD1 (6 bases). The CDR3 is 13 amino acids. The germline V gene encodes CDR1 MGHRA and CDR2 YSYEKL. Between the trimmed V and J ends, which lost 4 bases and 9 bases, there was a span of 13 bases. DNA of the CDR3: TGCGCCAGCAGCCTTACAGGGTCGGCTGAGCAGTTCTTC. This gives the protein CASSLTGSAEQFF.

The chain joins TRBV11-2 to TRBJ1-1, with 10 positions matching TRBD1. Germline lookup yields CDR1 SGHAT and CDR2 FQNNGV. Trimming cost V 2 bases and J 0 bases; bases outside gene matches: 9. This CDR3 is 18 amino acids long. The CDR3 DNA follows: TGTGCCAGCAGCTTAAGGGGGACAGGGGCCTATTTGAACACTGAAGCTTTCTTT. It is translated as CASSLRGTGAYLNTEAFF.

V usage is TRBV7-7 and J usage is TRBJ2-5; TRBD2 might be the D (8 bases). Germline V lookup: CDR1 SSHAT, CDR2 FNYEAQ (reference sequence). CDR3 length equals 13 residues. In DNA, the CDR3 is TGTGCTAGCGGGACGGGACAGCAAGAGACCCAGTACTTC. This codes for CASGTGQQETQYF.

This clone has just one count. The J gene is TRBJ1-2, the V gene TRBV7-9, with 12 bases lining up with TRBD1. This CDR3 has 17 residues. Germline trimming cut 2 bases from V and 8 bases from J; bases unmatched to any gene: 12. From germline, CDR1 is SEHNR and CDR2 FQNEAQ (reference sequence). CDR3 sequence: CASSLPRLGQGADGYTF. The DNA of the CDR3 is TGTGCCAGCAGCTTACCGCGCTTGGGACAGGGGGCGGACGGCTACACCTTC.